This entry is about one T cell receptor (beta chain). This clone was detected only once. It lacks a known antigen. No per-base quality is available; no much larger clone lies one base away. The data stem from a study of cytomegalovirus exposure and HLA in healthy donors (dated 2017 in TCRdb). For context, the study as a whole: In an earlier analysis of under 600 of the donors, roughly 300 Gb of sequence data and approximately 100 million unique TCR beta sequences from about 190 million T cells were reported. The T cell repertoires of several hundred subjects were profiled by immunosequencing and related to cytomegalovirus serostatus. A separate validation cohort of over a hundred different subjects was used in addition to the approximately 610-subject first cohort. About five DR-DQ haplotypes were handled as single units for association and clustering because linkage in the cohort was strong. An early release covering 550 to 700 HLA-typed donors comprised about 300 gigabases of sequencing data and around 86 million unique TCR sequences. Among the roughly 370 genotyped donors, around 81% belonged to the genetic ancestry cluster associated with self-reported Caucasian donors. Across around 400 genotyped donors of the cohort, an average of approximately 240,000 unique TCR beta nucleotide sequences per donor were sequenced, and around 20% of those sequences were non-productive. Both class I and class II loci were covered by HLA typing, at four-digit resolution. The number of donors typed differed by locus, with roughly 629-640 for A, B, C, DRB1 and DQB1, roughly 520 for DQA1, under 610 for DPA1, and some 440 for DPB1. Alongside the repertoire data, information on donor age, sex, ethnicity and CMV serostatus was compiled. An earlier analysis of 587 of the donors applied high-throughput TCR beta sequencing to assess whether each TCR beta V gene segment acted as functional or pseudogenic. To predict cytomegalovirus infection status, the study combined high-throughput TCR immunosequencing, statistical association of individual TCRs with disease status, and machine learning. A later genetic analysis used genome-wide SNP genotypes for about three fifths of the 666 donors, treating that subset as a discovery cohort. Every discovery cohort repertoire had been produced on one sequencing platform. Rather than using new phenotypic data, the later analysis identified candidate immune exposures from TCR beta sequences and from how often those sequences occurred across donors. To study patterns of TCR occurrence, a later analysis re-analyzed previously published TCR beta repertoires from 700 or so donors and added high-resolution HLA genotyping. The study aimed to test whether signatures of past pathogen exposure could be identified by cataloging public T cell receptors. Broad study findings and their caveats: This cohort had only TCR beta chains sequenced, and the lack of alpha or paired-chain data limited which features could be detected. A few of the identified cytomegalovirus-associated TCR beta chains were confirmed in vitro to be specific for cytomegalovirus antigens. According to the authors, the approach could potentially be generalized to other disease states and immunological phenotypes. In a later analysis, some 17,000 TCR beta sequences were associated with specific HLA alleles at a false discovery rate of 0.05. Seventeen rarely observed V segments, including chromosome 9 orphons, were excluded from the earlier analysis of about 610 of the donors because counts were too low. The only immune exposure information available for the cohort was CMV serostatus. Correlated functional status among segregating V segments might reflect linkage disequilibrium, but an unknown experimental factor could not be ruled out. A group of highly shared sequence variants was considered likely to be a technical artifact of the sequencing pipeline. Across donors, most TCR sequences were observed very rarely, whereas some public TCRs were present in many individuals. A later analysis reported that several top co-occurrence clusters appeared linked to parvovirus B19, influenza, CMV and Epstein-Barr virus. A later genetic analysis associated a missense DCLRE1C variant with V-gene and J-gene trimming of TCR beta chains, and an independent cohort replicated the association. The study listed 150 to 200 TCR beta chains as associated with cytomegalovirus. A later genetic analysis reported fewer N-insertions in productive TCRs among donors in an Asian-associated ancestry cluster than the roughly 690-donor mean. Broadly in line with IMGT annotations, most TCR beta V segments showed up in productive rearrangements about 87% or about 30% of the time in an earlier analysis of several hundred of the donors. In both the original and validation cohorts, the classifier was reported to diagnose cytomegalovirus status with high specificity and sensitivity. According to a later analysis, TCR association rates differed among HLA loci, with DRB1 alleles showing the most associated TCRs and HLA-C alleles showing the fewest. When HLA alleles, especially DR and DQ, strongly co-occurred, attributing TCR associations to individual alleles was difficult. The presence/absence analyses assumed that sequencing depth was roughly uniform across donors, and that assumption may not be true. In a later analysis, HLA-associated TCR beta chains showed more clonal expansion and lower generation probabilities than non-associated chains that were equally common. Most CMV-associated TCR beta chains appeared to be HLA-restricted in a later analysis, and the HLA associations seemed to be driven largely by CMV exposure. Because HLA typing was missing for some donors at each locus, association tests included only the typed subset. A further reported finding was that TCR beta sequences accurately predicted the HLA-A and HLA-B alleles for most subjects in the first cohort.

The library came from the immunoSEQ multiplex PCR assay. For the multiplex PCR, a mixture combining 60 forward primers for TCR Vbeta segments and 13 reverse primers for TCR Jbeta segments was used. The CDR3 region of rearranged TCR beta genes was amplified from genomic DNA with a multiplex PCR assay. On the Illumina HiSeq System, the amplified TCR beta libraries were sequenced as 87-base-pair reads. The paper's processing steps were these. Across the 600 to 700 repertoires, a later analysis counted roughly 77 million unique TCR beta chains, 9.5 million to 12 million of which were shared by at least two donors. A nearest-neighbor algorithm error-corrected the raw reads and collapsed the reads into unique sequences, merging closely related sequences to remove PCR and sequencing errors. To assign V, D and J gene segments, CDR3 sequences were aligned to IMGT reference sequences. For a sequence to be retained, at least a six-nucleotide match to both a V gene segment and a J gene segment was required. A rearrangement counted as productive if the CDR3 had no stop codons and remained in frame with V and J, and every other rearrangement counted as non-productive. CDR3 was defined by IMGT convention, running from the second conserved V-encoded cysteine to the conserved J-encoded phenylalanine. The earlier analysis of about 530 of the donors excluded any sequence lacking an unambiguous match to a single V gene segment. An earlier analysis of 587 of the donors classified V segments as functional when productive rearrangements were above 56.7% and as segregating when the standard deviation between donors was above 5%. To diagnose cytomegalovirus status from the catalog of TCR beta chain sequences, a statistical classification framework was built. A later analysis assigned V and J genes by comparing TCR nucleotide sequences with IMGT/GENE-DB human TR gene sequences. A later analysis assigned CDR3 sequences and most-parsimonious VDJ recombination scenarios with the TCRdist pipeline. In a later analysis, each TCR beta chain was defined by its CDR3 amino acid sequence together with its V-gene family, and reads lacking a unique V-gene family were excluded. In a later analysis, fewer than 600 highly shared, low-generation-probability nucleotide sequences were removed to address suspected cross-contamination and a sequencing artifact. For each public chain, a later analysis derived a clonal expansion index from normalized ranks of inferred template counts within each repertoire. A later analysis computed generation probabilities with a VDJ recombination model fitted to out-of-frame rearrangements, and checked the results against IGoR. In a later analysis, hypergeometric tests were used to score TCR-TCR, TCR-HLA and TCR-CMV co-occurrence, with a repertoire-size bias correction applied to TCR pairs. To estimate false discovery rates, a later analysis permuted the HLA or CMV assignments 20 times. A later analysis grouped co-occurring TCRs with DBSCAN, adding TCRdist sequence similarity when clustering within HLA-allele-positive subsets. Repertoires with fewer than 30,000 or more than 120,000 public chains, plus five repertoires with anomalous nucleotide sharing, were excluded from co-occurrence clustering. This is the immuneACCESS table as TCRdb keeps it, with only in-frame sequences that have V and J called. A part of the clones is gone; compared with another copy, unresolved V genes explain less than half, and the rest is unexplained. V and J calls and clone size are copied from that table; D and trimming were computed from the DNA. Within this sample are about 190,000 clones, with 70% to 75% of them counted one time only. Clones ranked in the top ten supply approximately 4.8% of the sample.

The cohort was made up of several hundred healthy bone marrow donors. Cohort members were all nominally healthy when sampled, although unrecorded immune exposures were likely present. The donor tested CMV seropositive and was one of the 289 seropositive cohort members. Each donor provided a peripheral blood sample, and peripheral blood mononuclear cells were used for TCR beta sequencing. Genomic DNA was extracted from the blood cell samples with the Qiagen DNeasy Blood Extraction Kit. The sequencing sample was made of PBMCs. The TCR comes from a man aged 30 to 45 in good health and CMV-seropositive.

The nucleotides are TGTGCCAGCACCCCCAGGGACAGCGCGGGGGAGCAGTACTTC. Translation gives CASTPRDSAGEQYF. This chain is built from TRBV27 and TRBJ2-7, with TRBD1 tentatively as D gene (7 bases match). From the cysteine through the phenylalanine, the CDR3 covers 14 amino acids. The kept DNA is CDR3 alone, 42 bases in frame from the first base. Per the germline V gene (reference sequence), MNHEY is the CDR1 and SMNVEV is the CDR2. Deletion took 7 bases off V and 7 bases off J, with a span of 20 bases between the germline ends.